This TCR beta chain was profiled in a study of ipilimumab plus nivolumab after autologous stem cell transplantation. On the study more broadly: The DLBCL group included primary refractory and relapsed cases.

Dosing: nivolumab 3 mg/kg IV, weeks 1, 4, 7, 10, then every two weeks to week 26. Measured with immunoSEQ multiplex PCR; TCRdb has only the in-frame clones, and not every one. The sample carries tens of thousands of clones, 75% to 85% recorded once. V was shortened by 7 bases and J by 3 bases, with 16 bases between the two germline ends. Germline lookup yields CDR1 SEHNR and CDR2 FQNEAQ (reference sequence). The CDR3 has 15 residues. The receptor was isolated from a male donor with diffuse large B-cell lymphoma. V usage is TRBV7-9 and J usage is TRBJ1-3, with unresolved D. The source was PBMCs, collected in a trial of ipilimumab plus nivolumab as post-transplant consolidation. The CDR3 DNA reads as TGTGCCAGCACCCCGAGGGCCCCAAATGGAAACACCATATATTTT. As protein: CASTPRAPNGNTIYF.